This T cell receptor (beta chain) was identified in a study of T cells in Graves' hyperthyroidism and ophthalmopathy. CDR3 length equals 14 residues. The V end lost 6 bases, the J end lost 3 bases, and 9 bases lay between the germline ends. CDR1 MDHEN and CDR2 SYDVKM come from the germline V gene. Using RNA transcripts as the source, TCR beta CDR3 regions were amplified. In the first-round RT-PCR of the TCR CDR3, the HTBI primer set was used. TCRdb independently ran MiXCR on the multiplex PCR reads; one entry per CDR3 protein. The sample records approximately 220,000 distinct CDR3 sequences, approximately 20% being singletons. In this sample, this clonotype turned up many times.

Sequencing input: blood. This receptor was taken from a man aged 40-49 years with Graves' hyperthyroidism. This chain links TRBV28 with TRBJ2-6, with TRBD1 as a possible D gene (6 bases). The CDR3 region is CASRQGNGANVLTF. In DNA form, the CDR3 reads TGTGCCAGCAGACAGGGAAATGGGGCCAACGTCCTGACTTTC. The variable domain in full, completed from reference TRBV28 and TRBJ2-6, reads DVKVTQSSRYLVKRTGEKVFLECVQDMDHENMFWYRQDPGLGLRLIYFSYDVKMKEKGDIPEGYSVSREKKERFSLILESASTNQTSMYLCASRQGNGANVLTFGAGSRLTVL.